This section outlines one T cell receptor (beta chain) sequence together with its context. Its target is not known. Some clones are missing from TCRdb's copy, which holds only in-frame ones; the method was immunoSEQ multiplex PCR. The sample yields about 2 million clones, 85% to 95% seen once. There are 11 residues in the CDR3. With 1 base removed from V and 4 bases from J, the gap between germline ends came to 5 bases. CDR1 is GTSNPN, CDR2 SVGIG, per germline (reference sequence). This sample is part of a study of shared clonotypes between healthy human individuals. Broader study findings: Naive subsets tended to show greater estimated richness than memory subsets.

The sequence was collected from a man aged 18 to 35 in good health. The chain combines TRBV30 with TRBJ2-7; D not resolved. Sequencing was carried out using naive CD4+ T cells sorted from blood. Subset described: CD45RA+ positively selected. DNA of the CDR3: TGTGCCTGGAGTGATACGTACGAGCAGTACTTC. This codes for CAWSDTYEQYF.